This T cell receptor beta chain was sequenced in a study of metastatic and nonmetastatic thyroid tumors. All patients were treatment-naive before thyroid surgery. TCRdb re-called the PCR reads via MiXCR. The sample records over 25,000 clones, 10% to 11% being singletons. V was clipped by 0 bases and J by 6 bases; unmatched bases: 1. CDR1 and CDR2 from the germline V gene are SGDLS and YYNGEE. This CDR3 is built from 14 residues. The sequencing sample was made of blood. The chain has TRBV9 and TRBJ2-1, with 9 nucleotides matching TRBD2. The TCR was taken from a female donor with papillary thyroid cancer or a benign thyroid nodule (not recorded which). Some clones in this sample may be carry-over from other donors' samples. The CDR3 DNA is TGTGCCAGCAGCGTAGTGGGACTAGCCAATGAGCAGTTCTTC. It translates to CASSVVGLANEQFF.